These T cell receptor beta chains were read from a single sample in a study of blood T cells in healthy people across ages. TCRdb reprocessed the 5' RACE reads with MiXCR, giving one entry per CDR3 protein. The profile shows 750,000 to 850,000 distinct CDR3 sequences, around 25% of them singletons. These data were also filed under a second study, of T cells of mothers and their children.

The sample was blood. All receptors derive from a boy younger than 18 in good health. Both conserved end residues are part of each CDR3. The D gene is left open where the match is weak. Expanded clones are given a class, and other clones once, few, many or no size at all.

>TRBJ2-2|-|-|TRBV4-2
CASSHDTGSNTGELFF
TGTGCCAGCAGCCACGATACCGGGTCGAACACCGGGGAGCTGTTTTTT
>TRBJ1-6|-|-|TRBV20-1
CSARVGRESSYNSPLHF
TGCAGTGCTAGAGTTGGCAGGGAGAGCTCCTATAATTCACCCCTCCACTTT
>TRBJ1-3|-|once|TRBV12-3/TRBV12-4
CASSFRFWGNSGNTIYF
TGTGCCAGCAGTTTCCGTTTTTGGGGCAACTCTGGAAACACCATATATTTT
>TRBJ2-2|-|-|TRBV6-5
CASSRGAVAGELFF
TGTGCCAGCAGCAGGGGCGCGGTGGCCGGGGAGCTGTTTTTT
>TRBJ1-4|-|few|TRBV5-5
CASSSPKGANEKLFF
TGTGCCAGCAGTTCTCCCAAGGGTGCTAATGAAAAACTGTTTTTT
>TRBJ2-7|-|few|TRBV3-1
CASSQVGAEQYF
TGTGCCAGCAGCCAAGTAGGGGCCGAGCAGTACTTC
>TRBJ2-2|TRBD2|few|TRBV7-2
CASSLSSGLAGVGELFF
TGTGCCAGCAGCTTAAGCTCGGGACTAGCGGGGGTCGGGGAGCTGTTTTTT
>TRBJ1-2|TRBD1|-|TRBV7-8
CASSQGAPGGYTF
TGTGCCAGCAGCCAGGGGGCGCCTGGGGGCTACACCTTC
>TRBJ1-1|-|-|TRBV5-1
CASSLYRDQGTEAFF
TGCGCCAGCAGCCTATACCGGGACCAGGGCACTGAAGCTTTCTTT
>TRBJ2-7|-|few|TRBV7-9
CASSSRDGTSYEQYF
TGTGCCAGCAGCTCCCGGGACGGGACCTCCTACGAGCAGTACTTC
>TRBJ1-2|-|-|TRBV12-3/TRBV12-4
CASTNTRQTFHYGYTF
TGTGCCAGCACCAATACTAGGCAGACCTTCCACTATGGCTACACCTTC
>TRBJ1-5|-|few|TRBV6-2/TRBV6-3
CATQIVGNQPQHF
TGTGCCACCCAAATCGTGGGCAATCAGCCCCAGCATTTT
>TRBJ1-2|-|-|TRBV25-1
CASSERGRIYGYTF
TGTGCCAGCAGTGAAAGGGGACGAATCTATGGCTACACCTTC
>TRBJ2-1|TRBD2|few|TRBV18
CASEGTSGYNEQFF
TGTGCCAGCGAAGGGACTAGCGGCTACAATGAGCAGTTCTTC
>TRBJ2-5|TRBD2|-|TRBV29-1
CSVGGGRAGETQYF
TGCAGCGTTGGAGGCGGGAGGGCCGGTGAGACCCAGTACTTC
>TRBJ2-1|TRBD2|few|TRBV4-1
CAGSQEGTGRADSEQFF
TGCGCCGGCAGCCAAGAAGGAACGGGGAGGGCCGATTCTGAGCAGTTCTTC
>TRBJ2-1|TRBD2|-|TRBV7-8
CASSLASGTSGNEQFF
TGTGCCAGCAGCCTCGCTTCCGGGACTAGCGGCAATGAGCAGTTCTTC
>TRBJ2-4|-|-|TRBV12-3/TRBV12-4
CASRGGPAQSIQYF
TGTGCCAGCAGGGGGGGACCAGCGCAGAGCATTCAGTACTTC
>TRBJ1-1|-|-|TRBV5-1
CASSGTGAITEAFF
TGCGCCAGCAGCGGCACAGGTGCGATAACTGAAGCTTTCTTT
>TRBJ1-1|-|-|TRBV18
CASSPVQGDTGAFF
TGTGCCAGCTCACCGGTACAAGGGGACACTGGAGCTTTCTTT
>TRBJ2-5|TRBD1|-|TRBV28
CASSDRGAEETQYF
TGTGCCAGCAGCGACAGGGGCGCAGAGGAGACCCAGTACTTC
>TRBJ2-3|-|-|TRBV29-1
CSVEPEDTQYF
TGCAGCGTTGAACCCGAAGATACGCAGTATTTT
>TRBJ2-1|-|-|TRBV7-9
CASSPDGTSSYNEQFF
TGTGCCAGCAGCCCGGACGGAACGAGCTCCTACAATGAGCAGTTCTTC
>TRBJ2-3|-|-|TRBV6-5
CASSYFSDTDTQYF
TGTGCCAGCAGTTACTTTTCCGACACAGATACGCAGTATTTT
>TRBJ2-5|-|few|TRBV12-3/TRBV12-4
CASRRTQQETQYF
TGTGCCAGCAGACGGACACAACAAGAGACCCAGTACTTC